The 13 T cell receptor beta chains given below trace back to one sample, sequenced in a study of cytomegalovirus exposure and HLA in healthy donors. It was with 60 Vbeta and 13 Jbeta primers that the PCR ran. Data came from immunoSEQ multiplex PCR; TCRdb stores just in-frame clones and leaves some out. The sample shows some 140,000 clones, 70% to 85% of them seen only once. The sequenced material came from PBMCs. The receptors were gathered from a woman aged 45 to 65 in good health and CMV-seropositive.

The chain uses TRBV6-5 and TRBJ2-7, with TRBD2 matching over 8 bases. Germline V gives CDR1 MNHEY, CDR2 SVGAGI. The CDR3 is 16 residues long. Trimming removed 4 bases from V and 4 bases from J; junction bases left unmatched: 12. The CDR3 is CASSSPSSGGTYEQYF. Written as DNA, the CDR3 is TGTGCCAGCAGTTCACCCTCCAGCGGGGGAACTTACGAGCAGTACTTC.

V is TRBV30 and J is TRBJ1-6, with TRBD1 matching over 8 bases. Germline loops: CDR1 GTSNPN, CDR2 SVGIG (reference sequence). V shed 1 base, J shed 0 bases, and the junction held 2 bases outside the gene matches. The CDR3 has 16 residues. CDR3 loop: CAWSGTGSSYNSPLHF. The DNA for the CDR3 is TGTGCCTGGAGTGGGACAGGGAGCTCCTATAATTCACCCCTCCACTTT.

The chain is built from TRBV6-4 and TRBJ1-1; 7 bases agree with TRBD1. The CDR3 runs 13 residues. With V trimmed by 5 bases and J by 4 bases, 4 bases remained unmatched. Germline loops: CDR1 MRHNA, CDR2 SNTAGT. The CDR3: CASSRDSGTEAFF. CDR3 nucleotide sequence: TGTGCCAGCAGTAGGGACAGTGGCACTGAAGCTTTCTTT.

The rearrangement uses TRBV7-6 and TRBJ1-3; no definite D call. V dropped 0 bases and J dropped 7 bases, with 10 bases sitting between them. Looked up from germline, CDR1 is SGHVS and CDR2 is FNYEAQ. The CDR3 contains 14 residues. This chain's CDR3 is CASSLAPSSNTIYF. CDR3 bases: TGTGCCAGCAGCTTAGCACCATCGAGCAACACCATATATTTT.

This clone appeared a few times. The junction departs from germline at one end; a sequencing error may be responsible. This chain joins TRBV7-8 and TRBJ2-2, with TRBD1 as a possible D gene (6 bases). The CDR3 loop spans 13 amino acids. Germline V CDR1 and CDR2: SGHVS, FQNEAQ. CDR3 DNA sequence: TGTGCCGGCAGGGGCAGAAACACCGGGGAGCTGTTTTTT. This codes for CAGRGRNTGELFF.

The V gene is TRBV7-3, the J gene TRBJ2-3; no clear D. V was clipped by 7 bases and J by 0 bases, with 11 bases between them. CDR1 and CDR2 from the germline V gene are SGHTA and FQGTGA. CDR3 length: 14 residues. Here the CDR3 reads CASTRGSSTDTQYF. The CDR3 DNA sequence: TGTGCCAGCACCCGCGGCTCTAGCACAGATACGCAGTATTTT.

The chain has TRBV29-1 and TRBJ1-4; possible D gene TRBD1, 5 bases. V lost 6 bases and J lost 0, with 8 bases in between. Germline CDR1 is SQVTM and CDR2 is ANQGSEA. CDR3 length: 13 residues. In DNA, the CDR3 is TGCAGCGTGGGGGGGGCAACTAATGAAAAACTGTTTTTT. It specifies CSVGGATNEKLFF.

The chain combines TRBV6-5 with TRBJ2-7; 10 positions match TRBD1. Germline values: CDR1 MNHEY, CDR2 SVGAGI. Trimming cost V 5 bases and J 10 bases; bases outside gene matches: 14. The CDR3 totals 15 residues. As DNA, the CDR3 is TGTGCCAGCAGTCCCGGGGGGACAGGGGCCCTCCCTCAGTACTTC. It is translated as CASSPGGTGALPQYF.

The rearrangement joins TRBV27 to TRBJ2-7; D perhaps matches TRBD2 (7 bases). Germline CDR1 and CDR2: MNHEY and SMNVEV (reference sequence). Trimming cost V 10 bases and J 3 bases, with 16 bases left between them. The CDR3 covers 13 residues. The CDR3 DNA reads TGTGCCACCGCGTGGGGGGGCGGCTACGAGCAGTACTTC. This codes for CATAWGGGYEQYF.

This clone was counted a single time. V gene TRBV28 combines with J gene TRBJ1-5; D call uncertain. The CDR3 has 14 amino acids. The germline CDR1 and CDR2 sequences are MDHEN and SYDVKM. V was shortened by 5 bases and J by 6 bases, with 14 bases between the two germline ends. CDR3 in DNA: TGTGCCAGCAGTCCGCCGGGTAGCGGTCAGCCCCAGCATTTT. Translated: CASSPPGSGQPQHF.

The chain employs TRBV11-3 and TRBJ2-5; 9 bases line up with TRBD1. The CDR3 contains 13 residues. V trimming: 5 bases; J trimming: 7 bases; junction bases outside the gene matches: 5. Germline values: CDR1 SGHNT, CDR2 YENEEA. Here the CDR3 DNA reads TGTGCCAGCAGCCTGGACAGGGGAGGGACCCAGTACTTC. It codes for CASSLDRGGTQYF.

The chain is built from TRBV6-1 and TRBJ1-1; 10 nucleotides align to TRBD1. This CDR3 has 14 amino acids. Germline loops: CDR1 MNHNS, CDR2 SASEGT. The V gene end was trimmed by 7 bases and the J gene end by 12 bases; junction bases not matched to a gene: 14. CDR3 sequence: CASTQDRGDSGTFF. The CDR3 nucleotides read TGTGCCAGCACCCAGGACAGGGGGGACTCGGGTACTTTCTTT.

The chain couples TRBV2 to TRBJ1-6; D possibly corresponds to TRBD1 (5 bases). Trimming took 3 bases from V and 13 from J, leaving 16 bases between them. The CDR3 is 14 amino acids. Germline values: CDR1 SNHLY, CDR2 FYNNEI. The DNA of the CDR3 is TGTGCCAGCAGTGATAGGACATCGGGCAGGCCCCTCCACTTT. Amino acid sequence: CASSDRTSGRPLHF.